This T cell receptor beta chain was found in a study of blood T cell repertoires in COVID-19. The germline CDR1 and CDR2 sequences are SNHLY and FYNNEI. V shed 4 bases, J shed 8 bases, and the junction held 8 bases outside the gene matches. The CDR3 covers 15 residues. The repertoire was sequenced with immunoSEQ multiplex PCR; TCRdb's copy has only in-frame clones and lacks some. The table shows about 270,000 clones, with approximately 86% occurring only once. The receptor was isolated from a man in his forties with active or convalescent COVID-19. This chain joins TRBV2 and TRBJ2-7; 13 bases are shared with TRBD2. Sequenced: peripheral blood. For the CDR3, the DNA is TGTGCCAGCAGTGTAATTAGGACTAGCGGGAGTAAGCAGTACTTC. Translated: CASSVIRTSGSKQYF.